This T cell receptor beta chain was sequenced during a study of identifying expanded T cells in peripheral blood. As for this clone: The antigen is undetermined.

Measured with immunoSEQ multiplex PCR; TCRdb has only the in-frame clones, and not every one. The sample holds fewer than 55,000 clones, less than 85% seen once. Germline V lookup: CDR1 SGHDN, CDR2 FVKESK. CDR3 length: 15 residues. Trimming took 4 bases from V and 4 from J; bases not matched to a gene: 3. Study conclusions and caveats: Technical replicates showed roughly 1.2 changed clones; approximately 2 weeks 15 to 20; four weeks 19. Two-week clone count variance significantly increased as total template count grew.

The origin of this receptor is a person between 18 and 75 years old in good health. The chain uses TRBV14 and TRBJ2-1; 11 nucleotides line up with TRBD2. Material for sequencing was blood. For the CDR3, the DNA is TGTGCCAGCAGCCTGACTAGCGGGGCTTACAATGAGCAGTTCTTC. Translation gives CASSLTSGAYNEQFF.